The present TCR beta chain was sequenced within a study of beta chain features in type 1 diabetes. Study-level background: Patients and healthy donors were similar in age, gender and cell yields. Study conclusions and caveats: PCR might preferentially amplify shorter templates, equally in patients and controls. In these data, an HLA type influence on TCRB rearrangement remained unresolved. For Type 1 diabetes patients, all four CD4+ subsets carried TCRB CDR3s that were moderately but significantly shorter. More deletions and fewer insertions at VDJ junctions were seen in type 1 diabetes patients.

V lost 0 bases and J 3 bases, leaving 6 bases between the germline ends. The length of the CDR3 is 13 residues. CDR1 and CDR2 from the germline V gene are SGHNT and YYREEE (reference sequence). Of note for this clone: Antigen specificity is unknown.

The study reverse transcribed the entire isolated RNA, so it sequenced expressed TCRB transcripts. TCRdb's table, derived via immunoSEQ multiplex PCR, lists solely in-frame clones and lacks some. The data show hundreds of thousands of clones, 11% seen once. Sequencing input: naive CD4+ T cells from blood. V and J are TRBV5-4 and TRBJ2-5; D ambiguous. The origin of this receptor is a man aged 25 to 40 with type 1 diabetes. DNA for the CDR3: TGTGCCAGCAGCTTGGGATTAGAAGAGACCCAGTACTTC. It translates to CASSLGLEETQYF.